Presented here are 19 T cell receptor beta chains from one specimen sequenced in a study of blood T cell repertoires in COVID-19. Only in-frame clones appear in the TCRdb table, and some are missing; sequencing was by immunoSEQ multiplex PCR. Among over 400,000 clones listed, over 75% were seen once. The source material was peripheral blood. The receptors here all came from a human donor in a cohort sampled during active COVID-19.

The chain links TRBV7-3 to TRBJ2-7; TRBD1 matches 8 bases. CDR3 size: 14 residues. Unmatched junction bases numbered 5, after V lost 6 bases and J lost 1 base. In germline, CDR1 is SGHTA, CDR2 FQGTGA. For the CDR3, the DNA is TGTGCCAGCAGTTCAACAGGGGGTTCCTACGAGCAGTACTTC. This encodes CASSSTGGSYEQYF.

Notes on this clone: Different DNA sequences within this sample yield the same CDR3. The rearrangement uses TRBV27 and TRBJ2-7, with D possibly matching TRBD2 (6 bases). The CDR3 totals 12 residues. Germline V lookup: CDR1 MNHEY, CDR2 SMNVEV (reference sequence). Trimming shortened V by 0 bases and J by 6 bases, and 6 bases separated the two germline ends. Here the CDR3 DNA reads TGTGCCAGCAGTTTATCGGGGGGCGAGCAGTACTTC. Translated: CASSLSGGEQYF.

The chain uses TRBV9 and TRBJ2-5, with unresolved D. Between the trimmed V and J ends, which lost 0 bases and 5 bases, there was a span of 11 bases. Germline V gene data show CDR1 as SGDLS and CDR2 as YYNGEE. This CDR3 region has 14 residues. This CDR3 is CASSVDSSSETQYF. CDR3 nucleotide sequence: TGTGCCAGCAGCGTAGATAGCTCAAGCGAGACCCAGTACTTC.

Ten or more counts support this clone. The genes are TRBV12-3 or TRBV12-4 and TRBJ2-7; unclear D gene. The CDR3 has 12 amino acids. The ends were cut back, 3 bases at V and 4 bases at J, with 7 bases in the middle. CDR3 DNA sequence: TGTGCCAGCAGTTTTAACGGGTACGAGCAGTACTTC. Translation: CASSFNGYEQYF.

This clone has only a few counts. CDR3 bases: TGTGCCAGCAGCCCATATCCGCTTTCGACAGATAATTCACCCCTCCACTTT. It encodes CASSPYPLSTDNSPLHF. The chain uses TRBV7-3 and TRBJ1-6, with D perhaps TRBD1 (5 bases). V lost 5 bases, J lost 5 bases, and 19 bases lay in between. Germline V gives CDR1 SGHTA, CDR2 FQGTGA. The CDR3 contains 17 residues.

The chain has TRBV9 and TRBJ2-5; 15 bases fit TRBD2. V shed 3 bases and J 1 base; nucleotides not matched to a gene: 10. CDR3 length: 19 amino acids. Germline values: CDR1 SGDLS, CDR2 YYNGEE. The CDR3 bases are TGTGCCAGCAGCGCCCGATGGGGACTAGCGGGAGGACTCCAAGAGACCCAGTACTTC. Its protein is CASSARWGLAGGLQETQYF.

Remarks on this clone: An end of the junction differs from the germline gene, which may be a read error. V is TRBV6-1 and J is TRBJ2-2, with 9 bases matching TRBD2. This CDR3 spans 16 amino acids. Looked up from germline, CDR1 is MNHNS and CDR2 is SASEGT. The DNA of the CDR3 is TGTGCCAGCACTGAATTAGCGGGAGCCGATACCGGGGAGCTGTTTTTT. Protein: CASTELAGADTGELFF.

The chain combines TRBV2 with TRBJ2-3, with D possibly being TRBD2 (6 bases). Trimming shortened V by 5 bases and J by 3 bases, and 18 bases separated the two germline ends. This CDR3 spans 16 amino acids. Per germline, CDR1 SNHLY and CDR2 FYNNEI. The CDR3, as DNA: TGTGCCAGCAGTTTAGGTGGAGGGCCGTCTACAGATACGCAGTATTTT. This sequence encodes CASSLGGGPSTDTQYF.

The chain joins TRBV4-2 to TRBJ1-4, with 9 bases aligning to TRBD1. V gave up 4 bases and J gave up 7 bases; unmatched junction bases: 7. The CDR3 consists of 15 residues. Germline assignment: CDR1 LGHNA and CDR2 YNFKEQ. CDR3 nucleotides: TGTGCCAGCAGCCCGACCCCGGGACAGGGTGAAAAACTGTTTTTT. It specifies CASSPTPGQGEKLFF.

This CDR3 is CASSIQSGVEAFF. CDR3 nucleotides: TGTGCCAGTAGTATTCAATCGGGAGTTGAAGCTTTCTTT. The chain has TRBV19 and TRBJ1-1; D unclear. Trimming removed 3 bases at V and 7 bases at J, with 12 bases between. This CDR3 is built from 13 residues. Germline CDR1 is LNHDA and CDR2 is SQIVND (reference sequence).

This chain joins TRBV3-1 (or the pseudogene TRBV3-2) and TRBJ2-6; TRBD1 matches at 11 bases. This CDR3 spans 18 amino acids. The germline CDR1 and CDR2 sequences are LGHDT and YNNKEL (reference sequence). Unmatched junction bases numbered 4, after V lost 3 bases and J lost 0 bases. CDR3 in amino acids: CASSHTGTGGSGANVLTF. CDR3 bases: TGTGCCAGCAGCCATACCGGGACAGGGGGCTCTGGGGCCAACGTCCTGACTTTC.

The chain couples TRBV5-1 to TRBJ2-3; 10 nucleotides line up with TRBD1. The CDR3 length is 13 residues. Germline CDR1 reads SGHRS; CDR2 reads YFSETQ. J gave up 13 bases and V 2 bases, and 7 bases lay outside the gene matches. The CDR3 bases are TGCGCCAGCAGCTTAACCTTCGGGACAGGGGAGTATTTT. Protein product: CASSLTFGTGEYF.

The chain recombines TRBV18 with TRBJ2-5, with 7 bases identical to TRBD2. Losses at the gene ends were 5 bases for V and 2 bases for J; bases not matched to a gene: 5. Germline-derived CDR1 and CDR2 are KGHSH and LQKENI. The CDR3 is 14 residues long. The CDR3 region is CASSGAGSQETQYF. The CDR3 DNA follows: TGTGCCAGCTCAGGAGCGGGGTCGCAAGAGACCCAGTACTTC.

The chain employs TRBV28 and TRBJ2-5, with 7 bases fitting TRBD2. V shed 6 bases, J shed 1 base, and the junction held 14 bases outside the gene matches. CDR3 length: 17 amino acids. Looked up from germline, CDR1 is MDHEN and CDR2 is SYDVKM. CDR3 protein: CASSRSGSLPPQETQYF. CDR3 bases: TGTGCCAGCAGCCGTAGCGGGTCGCTACCTCCCCAAGAGACCCAGTACTTC.

This clone was detected once. This chain uses TRBV28 with TRBJ2-3, with TRBD1 matching 12 bases. The ends lost 10 bases at V and 4 bases at J; junction bases unmatched: 6. Per the germline V gene, CDR1 is MDHEN and CDR2 is SYDVKM. CDR3 length: 14 residues. CDR3 nucleotides: TGTGCCACCGGGACAGGGGGCCCCCCAGATACGCAGTATTTT. Its protein is CATGTGGPPDTQYF.

The genes are TRBV13 and TRBJ1-1; possible D gene TRBD1, 5 bases. CDR3 length: 14 residues. V shed 5 bases and J shed 11 bases, with 21 bases lying between them. The germline V gene encodes CDR1 PRHDT and CDR2 FYEKMQ (reference sequence). CDR3 in amino acids: CASSLDRNTGEAFF. CDR3 bases: TGTGCCAGCAGCCTCGACCGGAATACAGGCGAGGCTTTCTTT.

As for this clone: Different DNA sequences within this sample yield the same CDR3. In DNA form, the CDR3 reads TGTGCCAGCAGCCTTCGACAGGGCGAGGGTGGCTACACCTTC. This sequence encodes CASSLRQGEGGYTF. The J gene is TRBJ1-2, the V gene TRBV3-1 (or the pseudogene TRBV3-2), with 7 bases aligning to TRBD1. J lost 7 bases, V lost 4 bases, and 9 bases had no gene match. CDR1 and CDR2 (germline): LGHDT, YNNKEL (reference sequence). The CDR3 covers 14 residues.

This chain connects TRBV6-5 to TRBJ1-2, with a weak D call TRBD1 (6 bases). The germline gives CDR1 MNHEY, CDR2 SVGAGI. The CDR3 totals 11 residues. Between the trimmed V and J ends, which lost 10 bases and 8 bases, there was a span of 14 bases. The CDR3: CATAGVWGYTF. The CDR3 coding sequence is TGTGCCACCGCAGGGGTGTGGGGCTACACCTTC.

This clone was recorded once. The V call is TRBV11-1, the J call TRBJ2-5; tentatively, D is TRBD1 (5 bases). Trimming left V 5 bases short and J 0 bases short, with 13 bases between. The germline gives CDR1 SGHAT, CDR2 FQDESV (reference sequence). The length of the CDR3 is 15 residues. The DNA for the CDR3 is TGTGCCAGCAGCCACCATCGACAGTACCAAGAGACCCAGTACTTC. This codes for CASSHHRQYQETQYF.